Shown below are 2 T cell receptor beta chains from a single sample sequenced in a study of CD8 T cells in ankylosing spondylitis. TCRdb re-analysed the 5' RACE reads in MiXCR, keeping a single row per CDR3 protein. Here the sample spans 350,000 to 450,000 distinct CDR3 sequences, roughly 22% being singletons. Sequences were obtained from blood, either unsorted or a sorted T cell fraction (not recorded which). The receptors were gathered from a male donor with ankylosing spondylitis or in good health (not recorded which).

This clonotype was seen more than once but under ten times. V is TRBV6-2 or TRBV6-3 and J is TRBJ2-3; 10 nucleotides align to TRBD1. Trimming cost V 0 bases and J 4 bases; bases outside gene matches: 10. Germline V gene lookup returns CDR1 MNHEY and CDR2 SVGEGT. CDR3 size: 18 residues. For the CDR3, the DNA is TGTGCCAGCAGTTACTCTCCCACCGGGACAGGGGCGGCAGATACGCAGTATTTT. Its protein product is CASSYSPTGTGAADTQYF.

This chain joins TRBV15 and TRBJ2-5, with D perhaps given as TRBD1 or TRBD2 (7 bases each). The V gene's germline CDR1 is LNHNV and CDR2 YYDKDF (reference sequence). This CDR3 contains 15 residues. V dropped 5 bases and J dropped 6 bases, with 19 bases sitting between them. In DNA form, the CDR3 reads TGTGCCACCAGCGGGACAGCGGGGCTAGGAAAGACCCAGTACTTC. Translation gives CATSGTAGLGKTQYF.